The 21 T cell receptor beta chains below were found in one sample sequenced in a study of human T cells and chemical hapten exposure. In TCRdb, the RACE reads were re-called with MiXCR into one record per CDR3 protein. The table includes 65,000 to 100,000 distinct CDR3 sequences, 5% to 8.5% detected once. As for time point: patch test 2, 6 weeks after DPC sensitization. Specified treatment: therapeutic diphenylcyclopropenone sensitization with weekly scalp DPC. Sequencing was performed on whole blood, taken in connection with sensitization to the hapten diphenylcyclopropenone (DPC). The receptors were gathered from a woman aged 25 to 45 with alopecia areata. Some clones in this sample may be carry-over from other donors' samples.

In this sample, this clonotype turned up many times. The chain employs TRBV29-1 and TRBJ2-3; no firm D call. The CDR3 sequence is 14 residues long. V lost 4 bases and J lost 0, with 11 bases in between. In germline, CDR1 is SQVTM, CDR2 ANQGSEA. Here the CDR3 reads CSVVWVPSTDTQYF. CDR3 sequence (DNA): TGCAGCGTTGTTTGGGTGCCTAGCACAGATACGCAGTATTTT.

This clonotype was observed at least ten times. This sequence joins TRBV4-2 and TRBJ1-2, with unresolved D. CDR1 is LGHNA, CDR2 YNFKEQ, per germline. The length of the CDR3 is 11 residues. V was cut by 1 base and J by 4 bases, with 1 base left in between. As DNA, the CDR3 is TGTGCCAGCAGCCAAGCCTATGGCTACACCTTC. Amino acids: CASSQAYGYTF.

The sample holds many counts of this clonotype. The chain uses TRBV6-2 or TRBV6-3 and TRBJ2-1; 9 positions agree with TRBD2. V lost 6 bases, J lost 5 bases, and 14 bases stayed unmatched. The CDR3 spans 17 residues. CDR1 MNHEY and CDR2 SVGEGT come from the germline V gene. The CDR3 region is CASRTLAGNHRDNEQFF. The DNA of the CDR3 is TGTGCCAGCAGAACACTAGCGGGCAACCACCGGGACAATGAGCAGTTCTTC.

The chain has TRBV3-1 and TRBJ2-3, with 9 bases identical to TRBD1. The CDR3 sequence is 17 residues long. Germline V CDR1 and CDR2: LGHDT, YNNKEL (reference sequence). The V segment lost 4 bases and the J segment 1 base; nucleotides outside the gene matches: 9. The CDR3 loop reads CASSPSLTGGGTDTQYF. The CDR3 coding sequence is TGTGCCAGCAGCCCGAGTCTGACAGGGGGAGGCACAGATACGCAGTATTTT.

This clonotype was counted many times. The V call is TRBV30, the J call TRBJ2-2; D may be TRBD1 (5 bases). The germline gives CDR1 GTSNPN, CDR2 SVGIG (reference sequence). Trimming stripped 2 bases from V and 6 bases from J, with 10 bases between. The CDR3 length is 13 residues. The CDR3 sequence: CAWSIRVAGELFF. As DNA, the CDR3 is TGTGCCTGGAGTATCAGGGTAGCCGGGGAGCTGTTTTTT. Drawing the rest from reference TRBV30 and TRBJ2-2, the complete variable domain is SQTIHQWPATLVQPVGSPLSLECTVEGTSNPNLYWYRQAAGRGLQLLFYSVGIGQISSEVPQNLSASRPQDRQFILSSKKLLLSDSGFYLCAWSIRVAGELFFGEGSRLTVL.

This clonotype was counted between two and nine times. The J gene is TRBJ1-3, the V gene TRBV6-1; D is uncertain. CDR1 and CDR2 (germline): MNHNS, SASEGT. V was trimmed by 4 bases and J by 0 bases, leaving 10 bases between them. The CDR3 extends over 15 amino acids. The CDR3 protein is CASSALTLSGNTIYF. As DNA, the CDR3 is TGTGCCAGCAGTGCCCTGACACTCTCTGGAAACACCATATATTTT.

This clonotype was found many times. The chain recombines TRBV3-1 with TRBJ1-4; no definite D call. From germline, CDR1 is LGHDT and CDR2 YNNKEL (reference sequence). This CDR3 contains 11 residues. V lost 1 base to trimming and J lost 7 bases, with 1 base between them. The CDR3 spells CASSQGEKLFF. Here the CDR3 DNA reads TGTGCCAGCAGCCAAGGTGAAAAACTGTTTTTT.

This chain connects TRBV7-9 to TRBJ2-3; no reliable D call. The CDR3 is 14 residues long. Germline lookup yields CDR1 SEHNR and CDR2 FQNEAQ (reference sequence). Between the trimmed V and J ends, which lost 4 bases and 1 base, there was a span of 9 bases. CDR3: CASSSVQGTDTQYF. The CDR3 coding sequence is TGTGCCAGCAGCTCCGTACAAGGCACAGATACGCAGTATTTT.

This clonotype was picked up many times. J is TRBJ2-3 and V is TRBV5-1, with D unresolved. Germline V gene lookup returns CDR1 SGHRS and CDR2 YFSETQ. The CDR3 totals 14 residues. V gave up 1 base and J gave up 4 bases, with 10 bases separating them. In nucleotides, the CDR3 is TGCGCCAGCAGCTTGTTGGGTAACGCAGATACGCAGTATTTT. It yields the protein CASSLLGNADTQYF.

This clonotype was recorded at least ten times. The V gene is TRBV29-1, the J gene TRBJ1-1; D is uncertain. Trimming removed 7 bases from V and 1 base from J, with 7 bases in between. Germline assignment: CDR1 SQVTM and CDR2 ANQGSEA. The CDR3 spans 11 residues. The CDR3 DNA sequence: TGCAGCGCCCCCGGGAACACTGAAGCTTTCTTT. It specifies CSAPGNTEAFF.

This clonotype was observed many times. This chain joins TRBV5-1 and TRBJ1-4; the D gene is possibly TRBD1 (5 bases). The CDR3 runs 15 residues. Trimming took off 4 bases at V and 8 bases at J, with 18 bases between the two ends. Germline V gene sequence: CDR1 SGHRS, CDR2 YFSETQ. Written as DNA, the CDR3 is TGCGCCAGCAGCACGGGAGCAGGGAGAGGGGAAAAACTGTTTTTT. This codes for CASSTGAGRGEKLFF.

There are a few counts of this clonotype. DNA of the CDR3: TGTGCCAGCAAGCAGGGGGAATTAGCTAACTATGGCTACACCTTC. Protein sequence: CASKQGELANYGYTF. The chain recombines TRBV6-6 with TRBJ1-2, with TRBD1 identical over 7 bases. V lost 7 bases and J lost 0; bases outside the gene matches: 8. The length of the CDR3 is 15 residues. CDR1 is MNHNY and CDR2 is SVGAGI in the germline V gene (reference sequence).

This clonotype has more than one count but fewer than ten. The chain recombines TRBV3-1 with TRBJ2-7, with D hard to call. There are 14 residues in the CDR3. From germline, CDR1 is LGHDT and CDR2 YNNKEL (reference sequence). Trimming cost V 2 bases and J 4 bases, with 12 bases left between them. The CDR3 bases are TGTGCCAGCAGCCAATTAAACAGTGTTTACGAGCAGTACTTC. Protein product: CASSQLNSVYEQYF.

There are many counts of this clonotype. The chain uses TRBV7-9 and TRBJ1-4; TRBD1 is a possible D gene (5 bases). Trimming stripped 7 bases from V and 8 bases from J, with 17 bases between. In germline, CDR1 is SEHNR, CDR2 FQNEAQ (reference sequence). The CDR3 sequence is 14 residues long. This CDR3 is CASNPQGNQEKLFF. DNA for the CDR3: TGTGCCAGCAACCCGCAGGGTAATCAGGAAAAACTGTTTTTT. Drawing the rest from reference TRBV7-9 and TRBJ1-4, the complete variable domain is DTGVSQNPRHKITKRGQNVTFRCDPISEHNRLYWYRQTLGQGPEFLTYFQNEAQLEKSRLLSDRFSAERPKGSFSTLEIQRTEQGDSAMYLCASNPQGNQEKLFFGSGTQLSVL.

As concerns this clonotype: A much larger clonotype is one base distant, so this may be a read error. The V call is TRBV18, the J call TRBJ1-2; weak D call: TRBD1 (5 bases). The CDR3 runs 14 residues. V was clipped by 6 bases and J by 10 bases, with 21 bases between them. CDR1 and CDR2 from the germline V gene are KGHSH and LQKENI. The CDR3 DNA sequence: TGTGCCAGCTCCCGGGACCCAGGCGACGGGGCCTACACCTTC. Protein product: CASSRDPGDGAYTF.

This sequence joins TRBV30 and TRBJ2-3, with TRBD1 identical over 8 bases. Germline V gives CDR1 GTSNPN, CDR2 SVGIG (reference sequence). The V segment lost 0 bases and the J segment 5 bases; nucleotides outside the gene matches: 7. This CDR3 region has 15 residues. The CDR3 spells CAWSVRAGGIDTQYF. DNA for the CDR3: TGTGCCTGGAGTGTAAGGGCAGGGGGCATAGATACGCAGTATTTT. Together with reference TRBV30 and TRBJ2-3, the CDR3 gives the full variable domain: SQTIHQWPATLVQPVGSPLSLECTVEGTSNPNLYWYRQAAGRGLQLLFYSVGIGQISSEVPQNLSASRPQDRQFILSSKKLLLSDSGFYLCAWSVRAGGIDTQYFGPGTRLTVL.

The V gene is TRBV3-1, the J gene TRBJ1-1; 11 bases match TRBD1. The CDR3 has 16 residues. The junction had 7 bases not matched to a gene; V was cut back by 2 bases and J by 5 bases. CDR1 is LGHDT, CDR2 YNNKEL, per germline (reference sequence). The CDR3 here is CASSQTGTGGLTEAFF. The CDR3 bases are TGTGCCAGCAGCCAAACGGGGACAGGGGGATTGACTGAAGCTTTCTTT.

This clonotype was detected a few times. The genes are TRBV9 and TRBJ2-7, with D perhaps TRBD1 (8 bases). The CDR3 runs 16 residues. Between the trimmed V and J ends, which lost 4 bases and 5 bases, there was a span of 22 bases. The germline gives CDR1 SGDLS, CDR2 YYNGEE. The CDR3 reads CASSPSGQGAFNEQYF. The CDR3 bases are TGTGCCAGCAGCCCTAGCGGACAGGGTGCTTTTAACGAGCAGTACTTC.

This clonotype was detected many times. This rearrangement joins TRBV3-1 to TRBJ1-2; D is unclear. There are 13 residues in the CDR3. CDR1 and CDR2 (germline): LGHDT, YNNKEL (reference sequence). Trimming pared 0 bases from V and 4 bases from J, leaving 6 bases between. The CDR3 nucleotides are TGTGCCAGCAGCCAAGATTCAGGCTATGGCTACACCTTC. This encodes CASSQDSGYGYTF.

In its sample, this clonotype was seen many times. V usage is TRBV6-1 and J usage is TRBJ2-7; D unclear. The CDR3 covers 14 residues. Trimming took off 1 base at V and 3 bases at J, with 10 bases between the two ends. CDR1 is MNHNS and CDR2 is SASEGT in the germline V gene. The CDR3, as DNA: TGTGCCAGCAGTGAAGATACAGAAATCTACGAGCAGTACTTC. Protein sequence: CASSEDTEIYEQYF.

This clonotype has a count of ten or more. The chain couples TRBV27 to TRBJ2-1, with D hard to call. The CDR3 is made up of 11 amino acids. Germline assignment: CDR1 MNHEY and CDR2 SMNVEV (reference sequence). The germline V and J ends were trimmed by 2 bases and 7 bases, with 3 bases remaining between them. The CDR3 reads CASSLGNEQFF. The DNA of the CDR3 is TGTGCCAGCAGTTTAGGAAATGAGCAGTTCTTC.